This T cell receptor beta chain came from a study of T-cell reconstitution after alpha-beta-depleted transplantation in children. Broader study findings: The high TCRbeta diversity at day 60 in some patients came from surviving recipient T cells and thymic progenitors. Several hundred graft clones that had expanded were reportedly the source of alpha-beta T cells about two months after transplant.

The table lists this clonotype with many counts. Its antigen remains unknown. The TCRbeta library incorporated unique molecular identifiers. MiXCR, run by TCRdb on the PCR reads, gives a single entry per CDR3 protein. This table holds fewer than 550,000 distinct CDR3 sequences, 11% found once. The sequencing here drew on PBMCs, mostly from graft donor cells, taken 180 days after TCRalphabeta/CD19-depleted stem cell transplant. The receptor's source is a female patient between 2 and 15 years old who had a stem cell transplant for aplastic anemia, so the T cells may come from the graft donor.

The CDR3: CSAHSGGWNEQFF. The CDR3 DNA reads TGCAGTGCTCATAGCGGGGGGTGGAATGAGCAGTTCTTC. This sequence joins TRBV20-1 and TRBJ2-1, with 10 bases that match TRBD2. The CDR3 is 13 residues long. CDR1 and CDR2 from the germline V gene are DFQATT and SNEGSKA (reference sequence). V shed 5 bases and J 7 bases; nucleotides not matched to a gene: 5.